This T cell receptor beta chain originates from a study of blood T cell repertoires in COVID-19. Overall study: Sites across the United States, Italy and Spain contributed samples from acute and convalescent COVID-19. From T cells, B-cell-depleted T cells, or PBMCs came the material, which was cDNA or gDNA.

Trimming took 2 bases from V and 0 from J; bases not matched to a gene: 3. The CDR3 consists of 16 residues. CDR1 ENHRY and CDR2 SYGVKD come from the germline V gene. Per the original methods: Reference gene primer amplification yielded estimated nucleated cell counts. Sequencing used immunoSEQ multiplex PCR; TCRdb keeps in-frame clones, though not all of them. V, J and clone size reflect that table, while D and trimming were determined from the DNA. The repertoire includes approximately 170,000 clones, around 84% of them detected once, and roughly 19% sits in the top ten. The material sequenced was peripheral blood. The clonotype originates from a woman older than 75 with acute or convalescent COVID-19. The chain uses TRBV10-3 and TRBJ2-1; the match to TRBD2 covers 8 bases. In nucleotides, the CDR3 is TGTGCCATCAGTGAGGCTAGCGGGCTCTCCTACAATGAGCAGTTCTTC. Amino acids: CAISEASGLSYNEQFF.